This is a list of T cell receptor beta chains from one sample in a study of PD-L1 blockade in urothelial cancer. The repertoire was sequenced with immunoSEQ multiplex PCR; TCRdb's copy has only in-frame clones and lacks some. The table records about 88,000 clones, 90% of them present only once. Sequencing was performed on PBMCs, taken around atezolizumab (anti-PD-L1) treatment. The receptors originated from a man aged 60 to 69 with urothelial cancer. Both conserved end residues are part of each CDR3. Each record gives: CDR3 length, D gene, V gene, J gene, clone size, CDR3 DNA, CDR3 protein. A D gene is named only where the DNA matches it firmly. The size of a clone is reported for some rows only, either as once, few or many, or as a class for expanded clones.

CDR3 length: 15; D gene: -; V gene: TRBV25-1; J gene: TRBJ2-3; clone size: -; CDR3 DNA: TGTGCCAGCAGTGAGGACACCCCGGGCGCAGATACGCAGTATTTT; CDR3 protein: CASSEDTPGADTQYF
CDR3 length: 14; D gene: TRBD2; V gene: TRBV2; J gene: TRBJ2-5; clone size: -; CDR3 DNA: TGTGCCAGCAGCTCCGGACTAGCGATAGAGACCCAGTACTTC; CDR3 protein: CASSSGLAIETQYF
CDR3 length: 15; D gene: -; V gene: TRBV5-4; J gene: TRBJ2-3; clone size: -; CDR3 DNA: TGTGCCAGCAGCTCGCATGAGGAGGGCGCAGATACGCAGTATTTT; CDR3 protein: CASSSHEEGADTQYF
CDR3 length: 15; D gene: -; V gene: TRBV4-1; J gene: TRBJ2-5; clone size: -; CDR3 DNA: TGCGCCAGCAGCCAAGAAGGGGCCCCACAAGAGACCCAGTACTTC; CDR3 protein: CASSQEGAPQETQYF
CDR3 length: 16; D gene: TRBD2; V gene: TRBV11-3; J gene: TRBJ2-1; clone size: -; CDR3 DNA: TGTGCCAGCAGCTTGGGGCGGGAGTTCTCCTACAATGAGCAGTTCTTC; CDR3 protein: CASSLGREFSYNEQFF
CDR3 length: 14; D gene: TRBD1; V gene: TRBV6-5; J gene: TRBJ2-7; clone size: once; CDR3 DNA: TGTGCCAGCAGTAAAGGACAGGGAACAGGGGAGCAGTACTTC; CDR3 protein: CASSKGQGTGEQYF
CDR3 length: 15; D gene: -; V gene: TRBV5-6; J gene: TRBJ2-7; clone size: once; CDR3 DNA: TGTGCCAGCAGCTTGGAACTTGGACAGATGTACGAGCAGTACTTC; CDR3 protein: CASSLELGQMYEQYF
CDR3 length: 15; D gene: -; V gene: TRBV7-3; J gene: TRBJ2-1; clone size: -; CDR3 DNA: TGTGCCAGCAGCTTGGAGGGGGCGGCTTACAATGAGCAGTTCTTC; CDR3 protein: CASSLEGAAYNEQFF
CDR3 length: 16; D gene: -; V gene: TRBV5-1; J gene: TRBJ2-2; clone size: -; CDR3 DNA: TGCGCCAGCAGCTTGGAGGCAGGGCGTAACACCGGGGAGCTGTTTTTT; CDR3 protein: CASSLEAGRNTGELFF
CDR3 length: 16; D gene: -; V gene: TRBV28; J gene: TRBJ1-4; clone size: -; CDR3 DNA: TGTGCCAGCAAACCTCTCGGCGGACTGACTAATGAAAAACTGTTTTTT; CDR3 protein: CASKPLGGLTNEKLFF
CDR3 length: 14; D gene: -; V gene: TRBV2; J gene: TRBJ2-7; clone size: -; CDR3 DNA: TGTGCCAGCAGTGTGCAGGGTCGCTCCTACGAGCAGTACTTC; CDR3 protein: CASSVQGRSYEQYF
CDR3 length: 18; D gene: -; V gene: TRBV10-1; J gene: TRBJ1-2; clone size: -; CDR3 DNA: TGCGCCAGCGGTGACCGGGGAACCCCAGCCCGAAGCCTCTATGGCTACACCTTC; CDR3 protein: CASGDRGTPARSLYGYTF
CDR3 length: 12; D gene: -; V gene: TRBV7-8; J gene: TRBJ2-7; clone size: -; CDR3 DNA: TGTGCCAGCAGCCTCCCTTTCTACGAGCAGTACTTC; CDR3 protein: CASSLPFYEQYF
CDR3 length: 17; D gene: TRBD2; V gene: TRBV4-1; J gene: TRBJ2-5; clone size: -; CDR3 DNA: TGCGCCAGCAGCCTAGGACTAGCGGGGGGGGAGGGGGAGACCCAGTACTTC; CDR3 protein: CASSLGLAGGEGETQYF
CDR3 length: 15; D gene: -; V gene: TRBV9; J gene: TRBJ2-1; clone size: -; CDR3 DNA: TGTGCCAGCAGCGTACGGGGGTATCGTGACAATGAGCAGTTCTTC; CDR3 protein: CASSVRGYRDNEQFF
CDR3 length: 15; D gene: -; V gene: TRBV4-3; J gene: TRBJ1-2; clone size: -; CDR3 DNA: TGCGCCAGCAGCCAAGAGGTCAGTCTTTCAAATGGCTACACCTTC; CDR3 protein: CASSQEVSLSNGYTF
CDR3 length: 17; D gene: -; V gene: TRBV9; J gene: TRBJ2-5; clone size: -; CDR3 DNA: TGTGCCAGCACCCGGTCAAATAGTGTTCGAGGTTTAGAGACCCAGTACTTC; CDR3 protein: CASTRSNSVRGLETQYF
CDR3 length: 15; D gene: TRBD2; V gene: TRBV7-6; J gene: TRBJ2-5; clone size: -; CDR3 DNA: TGTGCCAGCAGCTGGGGGTCTAGCGGACGAGAGACCCAGTACTTC; CDR3 protein: CASSWGSSGRETQYF
CDR3 length: 13; D gene: TRBD1; V gene: TRBV19; J gene: TRBJ1-2; clone size: -; CDR3 DNA: TGTGCCAGTAGGCTTACAGGGGCCTATGGCTACACCTTC; CDR3 protein: CASRLTGAYGYTF
CDR3 length: 14; D gene: -; V gene: TRBV27; J gene: TRBJ2-7; clone size: -; CDR3 DNA: TGTGCCAGCAGCAAATCCAGGGGAAGGAGGGAGCAGTACTTC; CDR3 protein: CASSKSRGRREQYF
CDR3 length: 15; D gene: -; V gene: TRBV5-1; J gene: TRBJ1-4; clone size: -; CDR3 DNA: TGCGCCAGCAGCTTGACAGAGCCTCTTAATGAAAAACTGTTTTTT; CDR3 protein: CASSLTEPLNEKLFF
CDR3 length: 16; D gene: TRBD2; V gene: TRBV27; J gene: TRBJ2-7; clone size: -; CDR3 DNA: TGTGCCAGCAGTCCATATCCAACTAGCGGGAGTTTTCAGCAGTACTTC; CDR3 protein: CASSPYPTSGSFQQYF
CDR3 length: 15; D gene: TRBD1; V gene: TRBV27; J gene: TRBJ2-1; clone size: -; CDR3 DNA: TGTGCCAGCAGTTCAAACAGGGGGCGTGGGAATGAGCAGTTCTTC; CDR3 protein: CASSSNRGRGNEQFF
CDR3 length: 14; D gene: TRBD1; V gene: TRBV19; J gene: TRBJ2-7; clone size: -; CDR3 DNA: TGTGCCAGTAGGCCCGCAGGGGGCGACTACGAGCAGTACTTC; CDR3 protein: CASRPAGGDYEQYF
CDR3 length: 16; D gene: TRBD2; V gene: TRBV9; J gene: TRBJ2-3; clone size: once; CDR3 DNA: TGTGCCAGCAGCGACGGGGGGGCCCCCAGCACAGATACGCAGTATTTT; CDR3 protein: CASSDGGAPSTDTQYF
CDR3 length: 14; D gene: -; V gene: TRBV19; J gene: TRBJ2-7; clone size: once; CDR3 DNA: TGTGCCAGTAGTATAGCTACGGGGTCCTACGAGCAGTACTTC; CDR3 protein: CASSIATGSYEQYF
CDR3 length: 15; D gene: -; V gene: TRBV19; J gene: TRBJ2-3; clone size: -; CDR3 DNA: TGTGCCAGTAGTATAGCCGCAGGGGTTCGGGATACGCAGTATTTT; CDR3 protein: CASSIAAGVRDTQYF
CDR3 length: 15; D gene: -; V gene: TRBV25-1; J gene: TRBJ2-5; clone size: -; CDR3 DNA: TGTGCCAGCAGCCGATTCGGAGGAGGGTGGGAGACCCAGTACTTC; CDR3 protein: CASSRFGGGWETQYF
CDR3 length: 14; D gene: -; V gene: TRBV14; J gene: TRBJ2-5; clone size: -; CDR3 DNA: TGTGCCAGCAGCCACAGGGGCGGGCTGGAGACCCAGTACTTC; CDR3 protein: CASSHRGGLETQYF
CDR3 length: 16; D gene: TRBD1; V gene: TRBV5-1; J gene: TRBJ2-1; clone size: once; CDR3 DNA: TGCGCCAGCAGCTTACAGGGGGCTAGTTCCTACAATGAGCAGTTCTTC; CDR3 protein: CASSLQGASSYNEQFF
CDR3 length: 12; D gene: -; V gene: TRBV25-1; J gene: TRBJ1-5; clone size: -; CDR3 DNA: TGTGCCAGCAGTGCGGGGTTGCAGCCCCAGCATTTT; CDR3 protein: CASSAGLQPQHF
CDR3 length: 14; D gene: TRBD2; V gene: TRBV6-5; J gene: TRBJ2-1; clone size: -; CDR3 DNA: TGTGCCAGCAGGGTAGCGGGAGGGCCCGTTGAGCAGTTCTTC; CDR3 protein: CASRVAGGPVEQFF
CDR3 length: 14; D gene: TRBD2; V gene: TRBV18; J gene: TRBJ2-1; clone size: -; CDR3 DNA: TGTGCCAGCTCACTCGGACTAGCGCCAAATGAGCAGTTCTTC; CDR3 protein: CASSLGLAPNEQFF
CDR3 length: 14; D gene: TRBD1; V gene: TRBV6-6; J gene: TRBJ1-5; clone size: -; CDR3 DNA: TGTGCCAGCGTGAATGGAGGGGGCGACCAGCCCCAGCATTTT; CDR3 protein: CASVNGGGDQPQHF
CDR3 length: 18; D gene: TRBD2; V gene: TRBV5-1; J gene: TRBJ2-2; clone size: -; CDR3 DNA: TGCGCCAGCAGCTTGGAGGTAGCGGGGGGGACCAACACCGGGGAGCTGTTTTTT; CDR3 protein: CASSLEVAGGTNTGELFF
CDR3 length: 14; D gene: -; V gene: TRBV7-9; J gene: TRBJ2-2; clone size: -; CDR3 DNA: TGTGCCAGCAGCCCCACAGGGAACACCGGGGAGCTGTTTTTT; CDR3 protein: CASSPTGNTGELFF
CDR3 length: 15; D gene: -; V gene: TRBV23-1; J gene: TRBJ2-5; clone size: -; CDR3 DNA: TGCGCCAGCAGTCAATCAAGGGAATCGGGGGAGACCCAGTACTTC; CDR3 protein: CASSQSRESGETQYF
CDR3 length: 11; D gene: -; V gene: TRBV20-1; J gene: TRBJ2-7; clone size: -; CDR3 DNA: TGCAGTGCCCACAGGATTTACGAGCAGTACTTC; CDR3 protein: CSAHRIYEQYF
CDR3 length: 18; D gene: TRBD2; V gene: TRBV7-9; J gene: TRBJ2-7; clone size: -; CDR3 DNA: TGTGCCAGCAGCTTAGTGGCTAGCGGGAGGGTAAACTCCTACGAGCAGTACTTC; CDR3 protein: CASSLVASGRVNSYEQYF
CDR3 length: 13; D gene: -; V gene: TRBV7-2; J gene: TRBJ2-1; clone size: -; CDR3 DNA: TGTGCCAGCTCGGGGAGCTCCTACAATGAGCAGTTCTTC; CDR3 protein: CASSGSSYNEQFF
CDR3 length: 14; D gene: TRBD2; V gene: TRBV5-1; J gene: TRBJ2-3; clone size: -; CDR3 DNA: TGCGCCAGCGTGGGACTAGCGGGAGTAGATACGCAGTATTTT; CDR3 protein: CASVGLAGVDTQYF
CDR3 length: 14; D gene: -; V gene: TRBV6-1; J gene: TRBJ1-1; clone size: -; CDR3 DNA: TGTGCCAGCAGTGAAAACAGGGTAAACACTGAAGCTTTCTTT; CDR3 protein: CASSENRVNTEAFF
CDR3 length: 12; D gene: TRBD1; V gene: TRBV6-6; J gene: TRBJ2-7; clone size: -; CDR3 DNA: TGTGCCAGCAGTATGACAGGGTACGAGCAGTACTTC; CDR3 protein: CASSMTGYEQYF
CDR3 length: 20; D gene: TRBD2; V gene: TRBV4-2; J gene: TRBJ2-3; clone size: -; CDR3 DNA: TGTGCCAGCAGCCAAGAGGCGGGACTAGCGGGATTGAGAGGGACGGATACGCAGTATTTT; CDR3 protein: CASSQEAGLAGLRGTDTQYF
CDR3 length: 13; D gene: TRBD2; V gene: TRBV2; J gene: TRBJ2-7; clone size: -; CDR3 DNA: TGTGCCAGCAGTGGTGCGGGAGGGCTCGAGCAGTACTTC; CDR3 protein: CASSGAGGLEQYF
CDR3 length: 15; D gene: -; V gene: TRBV4-2; J gene: TRBJ2-5; clone size: once; CDR3 DNA: TGTGCCAGCAGCCAAGAATCCCAGAAGGGGGAGACCCAGTACTTC; CDR3 protein: CASSQESQKGETQYF
CDR3 length: 17; D gene: TRBD1; V gene: TRBV2; J gene: TRBJ1-5; clone size: -; CDR3 DNA: TGTGCCAGCAGACCACCCGCTAAAGGGGGCGGAGGTCAGCCCCAGCATTTT; CDR3 protein: CASRPPAKGGGGQPQHF
CDR3 length: 15; D gene: TRBD1; V gene: TRBV5-1; J gene: TRBJ1-3; clone size: -; CDR3 DNA: TGCGCCAGCAGCTGGGGGAAGGGGGCGGTGGACACCATATATTTT; CDR3 protein: CASSWGKGAVDTIYF
CDR3 length: 15; D gene: TRBD2; V gene: TRBV5-6; J gene: TRBJ2-7; clone size: few; CDR3 DNA: TGTGCCAGCAGCTTTGGCCTAGCGGGGGGGGACGAGCAGTACTTC; CDR3 protein: CASSFGLAGGDEQYF
CDR3 length: 12; D gene: -; V gene: TRBV6-5; J gene: TRBJ1-4; clone size: -; CDR3 DNA: TGTGCCAGCAGTTACTCCGGTGAAAAACTGTTTTTT; CDR3 protein: CASSYSGEKLFF
CDR3 length: 11; D gene: -; V gene: TRBV20-1; J gene: TRBJ1-5; clone size: -; CDR3 DNA: TGCAGTGCTCGTAACAATCAGCCCCAGCATTTT; CDR3 protein: CSARNNQPQHF
CDR3 length: 15; D gene: TRBD2; V gene: TRBV4-3; J gene: TRBJ2-3; clone size: -; CDR3 DNA: TGCGCCAGCAGCCCTAGCGGGCAGCGCACAGATACGCAGTATTTT; CDR3 protein: CASSPSGQRTDTQYF
CDR3 length: 15; D gene: TRBD2; V gene: TRBV7-2; J gene: TRBJ2-7; clone size: -; CDR3 DNA: TGTGCCAGCAGCTTAGACCGGGGGGGAGGATACGAGCAGTACTTC; CDR3 protein: CASSLDRGGGYEQYF